This entry concerns a single T cell receptor beta chain. The antigen is undetermined. One end of the junction does not line up with germline, which may come from a read error. The researchers produced TCR beta cDNA from around 500 ng total RNA with a constant-region primer. ARM-PCR was slightly modified, and three nested multiplex PCR rounds with it gave rise to the TCR beta libraries. Each CDR3 protein gets one entry after TCRdb re-called the multiplex PCR reads with MiXCR. The sample shows tens of thousands of distinct CDR3 sequences, about 71% of them seen only once. Co-extraction yielded RNA and DNA from around 18-30 mg of unsorted bulk tissue. The patients lived with chronic HBV infection and had not yet received any treatment. Every tumor specimen contained over 85% viable tumor cells. The sample comes from a study of tumor-infiltrating lymphocytes in primary liver carcinoma. Study in general: Patients comprised men and women whose ages fell between 30 and 69 years. Regarding the study as a whole: Tumor region pairs outstripped tumor-adjacent and tumor-blood pairs in overlap.

Sequencing was done on a sample of liver tumor tissue from sampling region 4. Subset of the sample: tumor region T4, right-lateral pole. The source of this sequence is a middle-aged man with primary liver carcinoma and hepatitis B virus infection.

The CDR3 protein is CVISEYEGDQPQLF. CDR3 nucleotide sequence: TGTGTCATCAGTGAGTATGAGGGCGATCAACCCCAGCTTTTT. This chain connects TRBV10-3 to TRBJ1-5; D gene unclear. Germline V gene sequence: CDR1 ENHRY, CDR2 SYGVKD. The CDR3 extends over 14 amino acids.